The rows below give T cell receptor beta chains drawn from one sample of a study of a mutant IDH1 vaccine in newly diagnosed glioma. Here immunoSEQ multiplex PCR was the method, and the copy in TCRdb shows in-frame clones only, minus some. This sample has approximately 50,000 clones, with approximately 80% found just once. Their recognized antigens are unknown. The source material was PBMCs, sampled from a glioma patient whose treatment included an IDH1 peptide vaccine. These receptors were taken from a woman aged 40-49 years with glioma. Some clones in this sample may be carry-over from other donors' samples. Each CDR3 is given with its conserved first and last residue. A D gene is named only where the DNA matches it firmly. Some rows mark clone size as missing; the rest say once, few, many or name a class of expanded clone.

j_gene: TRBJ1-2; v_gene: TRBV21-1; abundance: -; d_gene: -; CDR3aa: CASSKGAWDRGQYGYTF; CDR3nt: TGTGCCAGCAGCAAAGGAGCCTGGGACAGGGGTCAGTATGGCTACACCTTC
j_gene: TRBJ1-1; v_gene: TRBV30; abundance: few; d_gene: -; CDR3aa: CASRPAISNTEAFF; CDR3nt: TGTGCCTCGAGACCGGCCATTTCGAACACTGAAGCTTTCTTT
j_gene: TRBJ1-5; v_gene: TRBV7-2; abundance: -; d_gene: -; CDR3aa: CASSPGWDQPQHF; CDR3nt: TGTGCCAGCAGCCCAGGGTGGGATCAGCCCCAGCATTTT
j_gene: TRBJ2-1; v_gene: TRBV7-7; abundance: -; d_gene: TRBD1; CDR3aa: CASSRTGAHEQFF; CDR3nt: TGTGCTAGCAGCCGTACAGGGGCCCATGAGCAGTTCTTC
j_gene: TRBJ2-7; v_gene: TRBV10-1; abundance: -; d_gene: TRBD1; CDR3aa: CASSESPGQGADEQYF; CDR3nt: TGCGCCAGCAGTGAGTCCCCGGGACAGGGGGCCGACGAGCAGTACTTC
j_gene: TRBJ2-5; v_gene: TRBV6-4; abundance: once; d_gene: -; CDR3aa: CASSRGAGETQYF; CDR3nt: TGTGCCAGCAGTCGAGGGGCCGGGGAGACCCAGTACTTC
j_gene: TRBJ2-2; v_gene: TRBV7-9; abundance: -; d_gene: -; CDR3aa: CASSSPVEGGTGELFF; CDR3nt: TGTGCCAGCAGCTCCCCGGTGGAGGGAGGCACCGGGGAGCTGTTTTTT
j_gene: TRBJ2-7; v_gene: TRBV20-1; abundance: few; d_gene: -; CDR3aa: CSAGGGEQYF; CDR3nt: TGCAGTGCTGGGGGTGGGGAGCAGTACTTC
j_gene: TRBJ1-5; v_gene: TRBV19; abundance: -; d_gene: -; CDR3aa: CASSGQINQPQHF; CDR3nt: TGTGCCAGTAGCGGACAGATTAATCAGCCCCAGCATTTT
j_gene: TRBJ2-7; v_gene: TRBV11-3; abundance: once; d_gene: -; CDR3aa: CASSLGPPTYEQYF; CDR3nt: TGTGCCAGCAGCCTAGGCCCCCCAACCTACGAGCAGTACTTC
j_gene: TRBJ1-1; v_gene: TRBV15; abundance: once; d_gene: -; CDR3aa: CATSRDLGRNTEAFF; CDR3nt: TGTGCCACCAGCAGAGATCTAGGGAGGAACACTGAAGCTTTCTTT
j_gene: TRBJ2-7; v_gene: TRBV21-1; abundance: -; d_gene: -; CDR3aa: CASSNSNRHYEQYF; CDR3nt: TGTGCCAGCAGCAATAGTAACAGACACTACGAGCAGTACTTC
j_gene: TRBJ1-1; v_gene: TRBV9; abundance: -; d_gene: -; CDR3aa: CASSVVDLPNTEAFF; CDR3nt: TGTGCCAGCAGCGTAGTGGATTTACCTAACACTGAAGCTTTCTTT
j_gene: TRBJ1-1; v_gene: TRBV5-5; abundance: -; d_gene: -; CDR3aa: CASSLAGADTEAFF; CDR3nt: TGTGCCAGCAGCTTGGCAGGGGCGGACACTGAAGCTTTCTTT
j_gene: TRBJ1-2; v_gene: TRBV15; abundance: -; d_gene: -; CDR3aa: CATQSGGRNYGYTF; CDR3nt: TGTGCCACACAGTCTGGGGGGAGAAACTATGGCTACACCTTC
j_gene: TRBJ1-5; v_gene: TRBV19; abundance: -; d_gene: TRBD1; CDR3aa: CASIDRGGGQPQHF; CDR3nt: TGTGCCAGTATCGACAGGGGAGGAGGTCAGCCCCAGCATTTT
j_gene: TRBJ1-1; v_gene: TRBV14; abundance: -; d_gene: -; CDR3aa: CASSQDLGPMNTEAFF; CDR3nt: TGTGCCAGCAGCCAAGATTTGGGGCCGATGAACACTGAAGCTTTCTTT
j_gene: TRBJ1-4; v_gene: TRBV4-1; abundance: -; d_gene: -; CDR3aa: CASSPFSGEKPFF; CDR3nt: TGCGCCAGCAGCCCTTTTTCAGGGGAAAAACCGTTTTTT
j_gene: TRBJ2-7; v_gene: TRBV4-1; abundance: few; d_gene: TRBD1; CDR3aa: CASSQVRDRTYEQYF; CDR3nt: TGCGCCAGCAGCCAAGTACGGGACAGAACCTACGAGCAGTACTTC
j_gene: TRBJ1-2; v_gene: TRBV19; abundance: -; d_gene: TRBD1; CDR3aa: CASSGTGGYGYTF; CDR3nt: TGTGCCAGTAGCGGGACAGGCGGCTATGGCTACACCTTC